This T cell receptor beta chain is drawn from a study of Ad26.COV2.S vaccination and SARS-CoV-2 variants (dated by TCRdb to the early 2020s). Turning to the overall study: Donors in the vaccine arm were drawn from COV1001, a phase I-IIa trial of Ad26.COV2.S in healthy adults that was multicentre, randomized, double-blind and placebo-controlled. Ad26.COV2.S was administered intramuscularly at 5 x 10^10 or 1 x 10^11 viral particles, either as a single shot or as two shots given 56 days apart. TCRbeta repertoire sequencing was used to assess the specificity and breadth of SARS-CoV-2-reactive T cell receptors after Ad26.COV2.S vaccination. A total of approximately 30 samples were included in the TCR-sequenced set, comprising 19 Ad26.COV2.S vaccine recipients, 5 placebo recipients and 8 SARS-CoV-2 convalescent individuals. Participants in the trial were split at random into five groups of five each, receiving low-dose or high-dose Ad26.COV2.S once or twice, or else placebo on both occasions. Blinding of investigators to trial group allocation was maintained during experiments and outcome assessment.

According to the study, the label for this sample's treatment or condition signals: some 20 received Ad26.COV2.S at low or high dose, single or two shots; about 5 received placebo; per-sample allocation not given. Repertoires of vaccine and placebo recipients were sequenced from samples taken on day 63 after the first injection. Cohort 1b enrolled about two dozen adults aged 18-55 years at a single site in Boston, USA, between 29 July and 7 August 2020. Ad26.COV2.S consisted of a replication-incompetent adenovirus type 26 vector by which a prefusion-stabilized SARS-CoV-2 spike protein from the original Wuhan strain was expressed. To note about this clone: Its antigen target is currently unknown. There are no base qualities to consult, and no much larger clone falls within one base.

The germline V gene (reference sequence) supplies CDR1 LNHDA and CDR2 SQIVND. Cut back by 5 bases and 6 bases, the V and J ends lie 11 bases apart. The CDR3 numbers 13 residues from cysteine through phenylalanine. The entry retains the CDR3 DNA only, 39 bases that are in frame from base 1. The paper as a whole reports these results and caveats: The study was not powered to compare responses between vaccine doses or regimens. After vaccination, substantial breadth of spike-specific CD8+ and CD4+ T cell responses was reported. Comparable non-spike TCR breadth was observed between vaccine and placebo recipients, consistent with only spike being contained in the vaccine. Spike-specific TCR breadth was higher in Ad26.COV2.S recipients than in placebo recipients (P = 0.0014). According to the authors, total T cell responses may have been underestimated by the TCR breadth and depth analyses.

The immunoSEQ Assay was used to sequence TCRbeta CDR3 regions. After extraction, genomic DNA underwent amplification by bias-controlled multiplex PCR, followed by high-throughput sequencing. Per the original workflow: To quantify the absolute abundance of each unique TCRbeta CDR3 region, sequences were collapsed and filtered. Usable DNA was measured by amplifying reference genes present in all nucleated cells, and TCRbeta template counts were normalized to that usable DNA to estimate T cell fraction. Repertoire TCRs were annotated as SARS-CoV-2-specific when V gene, CDR3 amino acid sequence and J gene were exactly matched to a known reactive TCR set. The reference SARS-CoV-2 TCR set came from MIRA and was filtered for enrichment in COVID-19-positive ImmuneCODE repertoires, removing public or cross-reactive TCRs. Drawing on the MIRA antigens, annotated TCRs were analysed further at the level of specific ORF or position within ORF. Breadth was defined as annotated unique rearrangements over total unique productive rearrangements; depth was the summed frequency of those rearrangements. Two-sided Wilcoxon rank-sum tests were used to compare TCR breadth between groups. TCRdb holds this immuneACCESS table with in-frame rearrangements only. Some clones are missing; in checked studies, unresolved V genes explain under half, and the rest has no known cause. Clone size and V and J calls were adopted from that table, with D and trimming inferred from the DNA. The sample has about 350,000 clones on record, 86% of them singletons. In total, the top ten clones hold 9.5% to 12% of the sample.

The receptor comes from a person between 18 and 65 years old who received the Ad26.COV2.S COVID-19 vaccine or a placebo. Here the chain combines TRBV19 and TRBJ1-5; TRBD1 is a possible D gene, resting on 6 matching bases. The source was peripheral blood, collected in a trial of Ad26.COV2.S vaccine versus placebo. Here is the DNA: TGTGCCAGTAGTGGGGGGGGGCCTCAGCCCCAGCATTTT. This encodes CASSGGGPQPQHF. Supplemented by the reference TRBV19 and TRBJ1-5 proteins around the CDR3, the complete variable domain is DGGITQSPKYLFRKEGQNVTLSCEQNLNHDAMYWYRQDPGQGLRLIYYSQIVNDFQKGDIAEGYSVSREKKESFPLTVTSAQKNPTAFYLCASSGGGPQPQHFGDGTRLSIL.